The present T cell receptor beta chain was sequenced within a study of a mutant IDH1 vaccine in newly diagnosed glioma. Study in general: Most patients had received both radiotherapy and temozolomide, the prior options being radiotherapy, temozolomide, or both.

The count of this clone is one. What it recognizes is unknown. Here immunoSEQ multiplex PCR was the method, and the copy in TCRdb shows in-frame clones only, minus some. The sample carries about 36,000 clones, 75% recorded once. The germline V gene encodes CDR1 MGHRA and CDR2 YSYEKL. The V and J ends lost 1 base and 7 bases respectively, with 11 bases between them. CDR3 size: 14 residues. Regarding time point: week 47, end of study. With topical imiquimod, each dose of the vaccine consisted of 300 ug of mutant IDH1 20-mer peptide. The material sequenced was PBMCs, taken from a glioma patient whose treatment included an IDH1 peptide vaccine. The sequence came from a man aged 40-55 years with glioma. The rearrangement joins TRBV4-1 to TRBJ2-1; the D is unclear. The CDR3 sequence: CASSQVGSQNEQFF. CDR3 sequence (DNA): TGCGCCAGCAGCCAAGTTGGTAGCCAAAATGAGCAGTTCTTC.